This TCR beta chain was documented in a study of blood T cell repertoires in COVID-19. Original processing notes: Estimation of nucleated cell counts was performed using reference gene primer amplification. Assay: immunoSEQ multiplex PCR; the TCRdb copy retains only in-frame clones and omits some. The V and J calls and clone size are taken from that table; D and trimming were inferred from the DNA. The sample gives some 160,000 clones, around 89% of which show up once; about 6.3% is in the top ten. The ends were cut back, 3 bases at V and 2 bases at J, with 18 bases in the middle. The germline gives CDR1 DFQATT, CDR2 SNEGSKA (reference sequence). The CDR3 is 16 residues long.

Sequencing used PBMCs or T cells enriched from blood (not recorded which). The chain carries TRBV20-1 and TRBJ2-3, with a possible D match to TRBD2 (7 bases). This receptor was taken from a woman between 50 and 59 years old who had recovered from COVID-19. This CDR3 reads CSASLGGPLHTDTQYF. The CDR3 nucleotides read TGCAGTGCTAGTCTCGGGGGGCCTCTCCACACAGATACGCAGTATTTT.